Following are 7 T cell receptor beta chains from one sample sequenced in a study of cytomegalovirus exposure and HLA in healthy donors. The PCR was carried out with 60 Vbeta primers and 13 Jbeta primers. Profiled with immunoSEQ multiplex PCR; TCRdb holds only in-frame clones, not every one. The clone table shows approximately 120,000 clones, with the ten largest holding about 2%. The sample consisted of PBMCs. The source of these receptors is a man in his forties in good health and CMV-seronegative.

CDR3 sequence reads: CASLHTGRSSYGYTF. CDR3 in DNA: TGTGCCAGCCTCCACACAGGGCGAAGTAGCTATGGCTACACCTTC. The rearrangement links TRBV6-1 to TRBJ1-2, with a weak D call TRBD1 (6 bases). The CDR3 spans 15 residues. Trimming left V 8 bases short and J 4 bases short, with 20 bases between. The germline V gene has CDR1 MNHNS and CDR2 SASEGT.

The rearrangement links TRBV5-1 to TRBJ1-5, with D hard to call. V was clipped by 0 bases and J by 7 bases, with 8 bases between them. The CDR3 runs to 13 residues. Germline V lookup: CDR1 SGHRS, CDR2 YFSETQ. CDR3 sequence reads: CASSLDLGQPQHF. DNA for the CDR3: TGCGCCAGCAGCTTGGACCTGGGCCAGCCCCAGCATTTT.

This chain links TRBV18 with TRBJ1-3; D ambiguous. The CDR3 loop spans 16 amino acids. Germline loops: CDR1 KGHSH, CDR2 LQKENI. The V end lost 1 base, the J end lost 2 bases, and 12 bases lay between the germline ends. The CDR3 DNA follows: TGTGCCAGCTCACCACGCCAGACTACGACTGGAAACACCATATATTTT. Encoded protein: CASSPRQTTTGNTIYF.

The rearrangement uses TRBV27 and TRBJ2-7; 7 bases are shared with TRBD2. Losses at the gene ends were 4 bases for V and 6 bases for J; bases not matched to a gene: 12. This CDR3 has 15 amino acids. CDR1 and CDR2 (germline): MNHEY, SMNVEV (reference sequence). The CDR3 sequence: CASSSPGLPSGEQYF. DNA of the CDR3: TGTGCCAGCAGTTCACCGGGACTACCGTCGGGCGAGCAGTACTTC.

The rearrangement uses TRBV2 and TRBJ2-5, with TRBD1 matching 7 bases. Germline V CDR1 and CDR2: SNHLY, FYNNEI. The CDR3 has 12 residues. Losses at the gene ends were 6 bases for V and 8 bases for J; bases not matched to a gene: 6. CDR3 protein: CASRQGDTTQYF. The CDR3 coding sequence is TGTGCCAGCAGGCAGGGGGACACCACCCAGTACTTC.

The chain has TRBV6-6 and TRBJ1-5, with D perhaps matching TRBD1 (5 bases). CDR3 length equals 14 residues. Trimming cost V 5 bases and J 0 bases, with 8 bases left between them. The V gene's germline CDR1 is MNHNY and CDR2 SVGAGI (reference sequence). The CDR3 loop is CASSPTASNQPQHF. In nucleotides, the CDR3 is TGTGCCAGCAGTCCGACAGCTAGCAATCAGCCCCAGCATTTT.

The chain employs TRBV11-2 and TRBJ1-4; D is possibly TRBD1 (6 bases). Trimming removed 3 bases at V and 3 bases at J, with 14 bases between. Germline values: CDR1 SGHAT, CDR2 FQNNGV. The CDR3 loop spans 16 amino acids. CDR3 bases: TGTGCCAGCAGCTTCGGGTCAGGGGCAGCTAATGAAAAACTGTTTTTT. It encodes CASSFGSGAANEKLFF. Full variable domain (rest looked up from reference TRBV11-2 and TRBJ1-4): EAGVAQSPRYKIIEKRQSVAFWCNPISGHATLYWYQQILGQGPKLLIQFQNNGVVDDSQLPKDRFSAERLKGVDSTLKIQPAKLEDSAVYLCASSFGSGAANEKLFFGSGTQLSVL.